The 2 T cell receptor beta chains below come from one sample, sequenced in a study of T-cell memory formation after mild COVID-19. TCRdb used MiXCR to reprocess the 5' RACE reads, holding one entry per CDR3 protein. The sample consists of some 450,000 distinct CDR3 sequences, 15% to 25% of them appearing once. Sequencing input: PBMCs or a T cell subset sorted from them (not recorded which). The receptors shown here come from an adult woman who had mild COVID-19 (a few samples of this study predate the infection). Cell type and time point are not known.

This clonotype was observed a few times. V is TRBV12-3 or TRBV12-4 and J is TRBJ2-1; a weak D match, TRBD1 (5 bases). V lost 3 bases to trimming and J lost 8 bases, with 5 bases between them. The CDR3 contains 11 residues. The CDR3 protein is CASSLGHEQFF. The CDR3 DNA follows: TGTGCCAGCAGTTTGGGGCATGAGCAGTTCTTC.

This clonotype was seen at least ten times. V is TRBV4-1 and J is TRBJ1-5, with unresolved D. Trimming pared 0 bases from V and 0 bases from J, leaving 12 bases between. Germline values: CDR1 MGHRA, CDR2 YSYEKL. The CDR3 contains 17 residues. Here the CDR3 reads CASSQEGPSYSNQPQHF. The CDR3 DNA is TGCGCCAGCAGCCAAGAAGGGCCAAGTTATAGCAATCAGCCCCAGCATTTT.